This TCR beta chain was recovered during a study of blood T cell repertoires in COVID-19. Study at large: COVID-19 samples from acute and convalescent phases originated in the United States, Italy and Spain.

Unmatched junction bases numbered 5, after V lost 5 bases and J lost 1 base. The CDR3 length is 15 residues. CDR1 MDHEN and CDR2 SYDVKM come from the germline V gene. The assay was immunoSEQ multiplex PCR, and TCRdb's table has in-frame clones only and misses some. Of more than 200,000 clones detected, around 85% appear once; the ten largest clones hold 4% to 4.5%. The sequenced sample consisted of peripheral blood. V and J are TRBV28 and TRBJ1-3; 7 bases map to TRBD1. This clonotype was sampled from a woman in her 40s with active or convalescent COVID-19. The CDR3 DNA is TGTGCCAGCAGTACAACAGGGGAATCTGGAAACACCATATATTTT. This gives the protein CASSTTGESGNTIYF. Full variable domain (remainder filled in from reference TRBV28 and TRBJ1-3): DVKVTQSSRYLVKRTGEKVFLECVQDMDHENMFWYRQDPGLGLRLIYFSYDVKMKEKGDIPEGYSVSREKKERFSLILESASTNQTSMYLCASSTTGESGNTIYFGEGSWLTVV.